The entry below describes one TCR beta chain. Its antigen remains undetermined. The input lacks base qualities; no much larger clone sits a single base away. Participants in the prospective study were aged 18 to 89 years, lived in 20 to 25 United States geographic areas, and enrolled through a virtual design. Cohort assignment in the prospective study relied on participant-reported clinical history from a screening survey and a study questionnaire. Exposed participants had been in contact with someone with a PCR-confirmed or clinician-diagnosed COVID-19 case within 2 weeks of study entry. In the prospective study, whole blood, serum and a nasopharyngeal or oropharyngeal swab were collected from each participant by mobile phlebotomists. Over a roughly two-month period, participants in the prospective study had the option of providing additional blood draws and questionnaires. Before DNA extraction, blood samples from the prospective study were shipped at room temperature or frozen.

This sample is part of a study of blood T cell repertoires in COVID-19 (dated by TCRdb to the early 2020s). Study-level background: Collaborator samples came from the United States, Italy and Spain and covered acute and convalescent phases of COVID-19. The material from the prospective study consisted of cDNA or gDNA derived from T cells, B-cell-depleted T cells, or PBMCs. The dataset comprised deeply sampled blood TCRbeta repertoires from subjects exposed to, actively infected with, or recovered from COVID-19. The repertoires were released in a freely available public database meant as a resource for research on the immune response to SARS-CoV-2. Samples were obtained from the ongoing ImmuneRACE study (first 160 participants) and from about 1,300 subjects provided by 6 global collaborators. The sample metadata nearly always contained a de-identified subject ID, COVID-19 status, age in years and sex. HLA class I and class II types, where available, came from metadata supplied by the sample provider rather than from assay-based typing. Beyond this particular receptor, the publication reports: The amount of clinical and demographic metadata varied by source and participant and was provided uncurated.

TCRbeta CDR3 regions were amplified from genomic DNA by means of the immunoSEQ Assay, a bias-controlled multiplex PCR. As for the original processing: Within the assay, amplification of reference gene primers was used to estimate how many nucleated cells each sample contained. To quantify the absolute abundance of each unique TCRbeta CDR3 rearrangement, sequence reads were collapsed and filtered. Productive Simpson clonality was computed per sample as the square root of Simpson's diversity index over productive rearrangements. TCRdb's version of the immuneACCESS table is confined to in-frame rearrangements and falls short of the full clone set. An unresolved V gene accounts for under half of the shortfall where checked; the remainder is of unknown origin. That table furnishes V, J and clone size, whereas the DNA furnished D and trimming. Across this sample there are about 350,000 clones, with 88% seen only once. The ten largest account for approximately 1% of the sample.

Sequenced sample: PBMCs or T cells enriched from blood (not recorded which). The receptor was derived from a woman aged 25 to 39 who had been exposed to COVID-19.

The nucleotides are TGTGCCAGCAGCAAAGGGGATGGTAATTCACCCCTCCACTTT. Translated, it gives CASSKGDGNSPLHF. Recombination linked TRBV5-4 to TRBJ1-6, and possibly TRBD1, on 5 matching bases. V loses 4 bases, J loses 6 bases, and the germline ends lie 11 bases apart. Including the terminal cysteine and phenylalanine, the CDR3 comprises 14 residues. Only the CDR3 part of the read is kept: 42 bases, read in frame from the first base. CDR1 SGHNT and CDR2 YYREEE were looked up in the germline V gene (reference sequence).